The 5 T cell receptor beta chains in this list originate from one sample, sequenced in a study of blood T cell repertoires in COVID-19. Measured with immunoSEQ multiplex PCR; TCRdb has only the in-frame clones, and not every one. The data hold roughly 400,000 clones, with roughly 86% observed a single time. What was sequenced was PBMCs or T cells enriched from blood (not recorded which). The receptors were sampled from a woman aged 30 to 39 who had recovered from COVID-19.

V usage is TRBV2 and J usage is TRBJ2-5; D gene uncertain. Germline loops: CDR1 SNHLY, CDR2 FYNNEI. V lost 6 bases to trimming and J lost 2 bases, with 7 bases between them. The CDR3 runs 12 residues. CDR3 amino acids: CASRAEQETQYF. CDR3 bases: TGTGCCAGCAGGGCTGAACAAGAGACCCAGTACTTC.

The V call is TRBV27, the J call TRBJ2-7; 8 bases match TRBD2. Looked up from germline, CDR1 is MNHEY and CDR2 is SMNVEV (reference sequence). J lost 3 bases, V lost 4 bases, and 2 bases had no gene match. This CDR3 is built from 13 residues. The CDR3 coding sequence is TGTGCCAGCAGTTCGGGGGGGGACTACGAGCAGTACTTC. Its protein product is CASSSGGDYEQYF.

The CDR3 here is CASRRGTAAADNSPLHF. The CDR3 bases are TGTGCCAGCAGACGCGGGACAGCCGCAGCAGATAATTCACCCCTCCACTTT. The V call is TRBV25-1, the J call TRBJ1-6; 7 bases match TRBD1. Germline trimming cut 6 bases from V and 5 bases from J; bases unmatched to any gene: 13. Per the germline V gene, CDR1 is MGHDK and CDR2 is SYGVNS. CDR3 length: 17 residues.

The V and J genes are TRBV4-1 and TRBJ2-2, with 10 bases fitting TRBD1. CDR1 and CDR2 (germline): MGHRA, YSYEKL. The CDR3 extends over 14 amino acids. V was clipped by 4 bases and J by 5 bases; unmatched bases: 1. The CDR3 bases are TGCGCCAGCAGCCCGGGACAGGGGACCGGGGAGCTGTTTTTT. It specifies CASSPGQGTGELFF.

This clone showed up just once. V gene TRBV6-5 combines with J gene TRBJ2-7; TRBD1 agrees at 7 bases. This CDR3 is 14 amino acids long. J lost 0 bases, V lost 7 bases, and 6 bases had no gene match. Germline V gene lookup returns CDR1 MNHEY and CDR2 SVGAGI. The chain's CDR3 is CASKYRGPSYEQYF. The DNA of the CDR3 is TGTGCCAGCAAGTACAGGGGTCCCTCCTACGAGCAGTACTTC.